Listed here are 27 T cell receptor beta chains from one sample, sequenced in a study of blood T cells in healthy people across ages. Through a sample-barcoded 5' primer and a J-beta primer mix, a second PCR was run for about 6 to 11 cycles. TCRdb passed the 5' RACE reads through MiXCR, listing each CDR3 protein once. Of about 680,000 distinct CDR3 sequences detected, 45% to 50% appear once; the ten largest clones hold under 35%. Sequenced sample: blood. The receptors shown here come from a woman aged 60 to 75 in good health.

This chain uses TRBV3-1 with TRBJ2-3; 7 bases are a match to TRBD2. The germline V gene has CDR1 LGHDT and CDR2 YNNKEL (reference sequence). J lost 6 bases, V lost 1 base, and 7 bases had no gene match. This CDR3 is built from 15 residues. The CDR3 region is CASSQVAAGRDTQYF. The DNA for the CDR3 is TGTGCCAGCAGCCAAGTGGCAGCCGGGAGGGATACGCAGTATTTT.

The J gene is TRBJ1-1, the V gene TRBV20-1; D remains unclear. The CDR3 has 12 residues. The germline V gene has CDR1 DFQATT and CDR2 SNEGSKA (reference sequence). The chain's CDR3 is CSPGSQNTEAFF. The CDR3 DNA sequence: TGCAGCCCGGGCTCCCAGAACACTGAAGCTTTCTTT.

On this clonotype: Compared with germline, one end of the junction differs, possibly owing to a read error. This chain links TRBV4-3 with TRBJ2-2; TRBD2 is a possible D gene (6 bases). Germline loops: CDR1 LGHNA, CDR2 YSLEER. The CDR3 has 16 residues. This CDR3 reads CASGQEGLGDTGELFF. CDR3 in DNA: TGCGCCAGCGGCCAAGAGGGACTGGGGGACACCGGGGAGCTGTTTTTT.

The rearrangement links TRBV4-2 to TRBJ2-5; possible D gene TRBD1, 5 bases. V was trimmed by 1 base and J by 11 bases, leaving 17 bases between them. The CDR3 runs to 14 residues. CDR1 LGHNA and CDR2 YNFKEQ come from the germline V gene. CDR3 loop: CASSQGGLVSEQYF. CDR3 nucleotides: TGTGCCAGCAGCCAAGGGGGCTTAGTTAGTGAGCAGTACTTC.

This clonotype was seen ten or more times. J is TRBJ2-1 and V is TRBV24-1; 13 bases match TRBD2. The CDR3 length is 16 residues. V gave up 4 bases and J gave up 7 bases; unmatched junction bases: 6. From germline, CDR1 is KGHDR and CDR2 SFDVKD. The CDR3 region has the DNA TGTGCCACCAGTGACACCGGGACTAGCGGGGTAAATGAGCAGTTCTTC. Its translation is CATSDTGTSGVNEQFF.

The CDR3 loop reads CASSPPGLNYEQYF. The CDR3 DNA follows: TGTGCCAGCTCACCACCGGGACTGAACTACGAGCAGTACTTC. The chain links TRBV18 to TRBJ2-7; weak D call: TRBD2 (6 bases). The CDR3 sequence is 14 residues long. Trimming removed 0 bases from V and 3 bases from J, with 9 bases in between. Germline V gives CDR1 KGHSH, CDR2 LQKENI.

The gene calls are TRBV5-1 and TRBJ2-2; 8 nucleotides align to TRBD1. With V trimmed by 4 bases and J by 3 bases, 5 bases remained unmatched. Germline V gives CDR1 SGHRS, CDR2 YFSETQ. The CDR3 length is 15 residues. The chain's CDR3 is CASSMTGEDTGELFF. The DNA of the CDR3 is TGCGCCAGCAGCATGACAGGGGAGGACACCGGGGAGCTGTTTTTT.

This clonotype occurred a few times. The V gene is TRBV7-2, the J gene TRBJ2-1; a weak D match, TRBD2 (6 bases). The CDR3 covers 11 residues. V was clipped by 0 bases and J by 12 bases, with 6 bases between them. Germline CDR1 is SGHTA and CDR2 is FQGNSA. For the CDR3, the DNA is TGTGCCAGCAGCTTAGCTAGCGGGCAGTTCTTC. Translating it yields CASSLASGQFF.

J is TRBJ2-3 and V is TRBV4-1; 8 positions agree with TRBD2. The CDR3 runs to 15 residues. Losses at the gene ends were 2 bases for V and 3 bases for J; bases not matched to a gene: 4. Germline lookup yields CDR1 MGHRA and CDR2 YSYEKL. In DNA form, the CDR3 reads TGCGCCAGCAGCCAAAGCGGGAGTAAAACAGATACGCAGTATTTT. Translating gives CASSQSGSKTDTQYF.

The J gene is TRBJ2-2, the V gene TRBV12-3 or TRBV12-4, with D perhaps TRBD1 or TRBD2 (5 bases each). Trimming pared 6 bases from V and 5 bases from J, leaving 10 bases between. The CDR3 runs to 13 residues. Here the CDR3 reads CASRGWGTGELFF. The CDR3 nucleotides are TGTGCCAGCAGGGGTTGGGGGACCGGGGAGCTGTTTTTT.

This clonotype was recorded a few times. The CDR3 DNA reads as TGCAGCGTTGAAGGGGAAAGACAGGGCAAAACTGAAGCTTTCTTT. It encodes CSVEGERQGKTEAFF. V and J are TRBV29-1 and TRBJ1-1; 7 positions match TRBD1. Germline assignment: CDR1 SQVTM and CDR2 ANQGSEA. The CDR3 has 15 residues. J gave up 5 bases and V 1 base, and 10 bases lay outside the gene matches.

This chain joins TRBV4-2 and TRBJ2-1, with 9 nucleotides matching TRBD2. Germline CDR1 and CDR2: LGHNA and YNFKEQ. Trimming took 4 bases from V and 7 from J; bases not matched to a gene: 5. This CDR3 is 14 amino acids long. CDR3: CASSLSGRSNEQFF. DNA of the CDR3: TGTGCCAGCAGCCTTAGCGGGAGATCGAATGAGCAGTTCTTC.

This clonotype was seen once. The V call is TRBV27, the J call TRBJ2-1, with D perhaps TRBD2 (5 bases). The J call may be faulty, since TRBJ2-7 better matches the DNA end. The CDR3 runs 15 residues. Per the germline V gene, CDR1 is MNHEY and CDR2 is SMNVEV (reference sequence). The CDR3 region has the DNA TGTGCCAGCAGTTTACTGGCGGGCCCCTACAATGAGCAGTACTTC. This codes for CASSLLAGPYNEQYF.

This clonotype was seen a handful of times. The chain uses TRBV20-1 and TRBJ2-7; 11 bases fit TRBD1. V was pared by 3 bases and J by 3 bases, with 4 bases of the junction left unmatched. The germline V gene encodes CDR1 DFQATT and CDR2 SNEGSKA (reference sequence). This CDR3 contains 14 residues. For the CDR3, the DNA is TGCAGTGCTAGCGGGGACAGGGGGTTCTACGAGCAGTACTTC. As protein: CSASGDRGFYEQYF.

This chain connects TRBV12-5 to TRBJ2-1, with TRBD2 identical over 14 bases. This CDR3 spans 18 amino acids. J lost 2 bases, V lost 1 base, and 4 bases had no gene match. CDR1 is LGHNT and CDR2 is FRNRAP in the germline V gene. CDR3 sequence (DNA): TGTGCTAGTGGTTTGGAGACTAGCGGGAGGGGCGCCTACAATGAGCAGTTCTTC. Its protein is CASGLETSGRGAYNEQFF.

This clonotype has only a few counts. V is TRBV7-2 and J is TRBJ2-4, with 7 bases aligning to TRBD1. CDR3 length: 14 residues. From germline, CDR1 is SGHTA and CDR2 FQGNSA. Trimming took 1 base from V and 4 from J; bases not matched to a gene: 1. The CDR3 coding sequence is TGTGCCAGCAGCTTAGGGGGACAGAAAAACATTCAGTACTTC. Protein: CASSLGGQKNIQYF.

This clonotype was found a few times. The V and J genes are TRBV28 and TRBJ1-2; 11 bases match TRBD1. Germline loops: CDR1 MDHEN, CDR2 SYDVKM. Losses at the gene ends were 6 bases for V and 3 bases for J; bases not matched to a gene: 6. The CDR3 extends over 15 amino acids. Here the CDR3 DNA reads TGTGCCAGCAGATGGGACAGGGGGATATACTATGGCTACACCTTC. Translating it yields CASRWDRGIYYGYTF.

The chain links TRBV28 to TRBJ2-1; TRBD1 aligns across 8 bases. Germline V gene sequence: CDR1 MDHEN, CDR2 SYDVKM. The CDR3 has 15 residues. V trimming: 8 bases; J trimming: 10 bases; junction bases outside the gene matches: 16. CDR3 sequence (DNA): TGTGCCAGCGAAGTCCCCGGACAGGGACGGCGCGAGCAGTTCTTC. Amino acids: CASEVPGQGRREQFF. The complete variable domain, with remaining parts taken from reference TRBV28 and TRBJ2-1, reads DVKVTQSSRYLVKRTGEKVFLECVQDMDHENMFWYRQDPGLGLRLIYFSYDVKMKEKGDIPEGYSVSREKKERFSLILESASTNQTSMYLCASEVPGQGRREQFFGPGTRLTVL.

This clonotype is a singleton in its sample. This sequence joins TRBV5-6 and TRBJ2-1, with 9 positions matching TRBD2. Germline CDR1 is SGHDT and CDR2 is YYEEEE. This CDR3 region has 15 residues. After removal of 6 bases from V and 5 bases from J, the junction contained 9 bases not matched to a gene. The CDR3 loop reads CASISWTSVNNEQFF. The CDR3 region has the DNA TGTGCCAGCATCAGTTGGACTAGCGTCAACAATGAGCAGTTCTTC.

This clonotype was observed a handful of times. V and J are TRBV5-1 and TRBJ2-7; the match to TRBD1 covers 12 bases. Germline-derived CDR1 and CDR2 are SGHRS and YFSETQ. V shed 0 bases, J shed 5 bases, and the junction held 6 bases outside the gene matches. The CDR3 has 16 amino acids. This CDR3 is CASSLVRGTGGDEQYF. CDR3 DNA sequence: TGCGCCAGCAGCTTGGTGCGCGGGACAGGGGGCGACGAGCAGTACTTC. Together with reference TRBV5-1 and TRBJ2-7, the CDR3 gives the full variable domain: KAGVTQTPRYLIKTRGQQVTLSCSPISGHRSVSWYQQTPGQGLQFLFEYFSETQRNKGNFPGRFSGRQFSNSRSEMNVSTLELGDSALYLCASSLVRGTGGDEQYFGPGTRLTVT.

This sequence joins TRBV7-9 and TRBJ2-2, with 9 bases fitting TRBD2. Germline V lookup: CDR1 SEHNR, CDR2 FQNEAQ (reference sequence). V lost 5 bases to trimming and J lost 3 bases; unmatched junction nucleotides: 13. This CDR3 is built from 18 residues. CDR3 coding DNA: TGTGCCAGCAGCCACCGGGGGGCTAGCGGGATTTACACCGGGGAGCTGTTTTTT. It yields the protein CASSHRGASGIYTGELFF.

V gene TRBV7-2 combines with J gene TRBJ2-1, with TRBD2 identical over 7 bases. The CDR3 length is 15 residues. V shed 5 bases and J 6 bases; nucleotides not matched to a gene: 10. Germline assignment: CDR1 SGHTA and CDR2 FQGNSA. CDR3 DNA: TGTGCCAGCAGCCCGTGGCGGGGGACGCCCAATGAGCAGTTCTTC. Encoded protein: CASSPWRGTPNEQFF.

The chain recombines TRBV6-1 with TRBJ2-7; unclear D gene. CDR3 length: 13 amino acids. The V gene lost 1 base and the J gene lost 4 bases, with 8 bases spanning the gap. The V gene's germline CDR1 is MNHNS and CDR2 SASEGT. The CDR3 here is CASSEDRMYEQYF. The CDR3 DNA is TGTGCCAGCAGTGAAGATCGGATGTACGAGCAGTACTTC.

A note on this clonotype: The junction differs from germline at one of its ends, possibly a read error. The chain combines TRBV28 with TRBJ2-7; 10 nucleotides align to TRBD1. The germline gives CDR1 MDHEN, CDR2 SYDVKM. The CDR3 has 12 residues. The CDR3 DNA follows: TGTGCCTCATGGGACAGGGGCTACGAGCATTACTTC. It translates to CASWDRGYEHYF.

As for this clonotype: Relative to the germline gene, one junction end is altered; a read error may explain this. The genes are TRBV2 and TRBJ1-2; D call uncertain. This CDR3 contains 14 residues. Germline V CDR1 and CDR2: SNHLY, FYNNEI. CDR3 nucleotide sequence: TGTGCCAGCAGTGAAGAAGGGAGGGTCTATGGCTGCACCTTC. Protein product: CASSEEGRVYGCTF.

The rearrangement uses TRBV12-3 or TRBV12-4 and TRBJ2-3; 9 positions match TRBD1. This CDR3 contains 16 residues. J lost 1 base, V lost 4 bases, and 6 bases had no gene match. CDR3 bases: TGTGCCAGCAGTTCCCTCCGGGACAGGGGCACAGATACGCAGTATTTT. This translates into CASSSLRDRGTDTQYF.

The chain combines TRBV6-2 or TRBV6-3 with TRBJ2-5; possibly TRBD2 for D (6 bases). The CDR3 runs 15 residues. V was pared by 2 bases and J by 5 bases, with 15 bases between. Germline-derived CDR1 and CDR2 are MNHEY and SVGEGT. This chain's CDR3 is CASSYTGTGTETQYF. The CDR3 region has the DNA TGTGCCAGCAGTTACACGGGGACTGGAACGGAGACCCAGTACTTC.